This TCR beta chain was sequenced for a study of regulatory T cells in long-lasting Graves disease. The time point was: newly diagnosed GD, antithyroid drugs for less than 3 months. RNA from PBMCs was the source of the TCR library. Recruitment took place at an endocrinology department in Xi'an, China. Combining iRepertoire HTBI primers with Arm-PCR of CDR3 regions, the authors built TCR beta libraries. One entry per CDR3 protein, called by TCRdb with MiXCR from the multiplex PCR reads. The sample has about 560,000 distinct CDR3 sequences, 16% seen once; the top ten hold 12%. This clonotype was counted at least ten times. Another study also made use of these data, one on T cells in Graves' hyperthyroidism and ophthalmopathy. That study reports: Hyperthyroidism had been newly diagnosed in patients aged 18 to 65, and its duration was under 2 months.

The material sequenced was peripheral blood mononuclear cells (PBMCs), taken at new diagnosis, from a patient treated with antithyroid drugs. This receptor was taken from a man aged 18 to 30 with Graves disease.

The CDR3 DNA follows: TGTGCCAGCAGCTTAGTCAGACAGGGAAAGGAGACCCAGTACTTC. Translating it yields CASSLVRQGKETQYF. The chain links TRBV7-6 to TRBJ2-5; 7 bases are a match to TRBD1. The CDR3 spans 15 residues. Germline V gene lookup returns CDR1 SGHVS and CDR2 FNYEAQ. V lost 1 base, J lost 5 bases, and 7 bases stayed unmatched.